Included here is one T cell receptor (beta chain) sequence, with context. Each sample had two DNA replicates, about 0.52 ug blood or around 1.4 ug tissue. The data were produced by immunoSEQ multiplex PCR, yet TCRdb's version contains in-frame clones alone and is incomplete. The sample lists 45,000 to 65,000 clones, 78% occurring once. This entry comes from a study of early stage breast cancer tumors. Study background: Each sample averaged roughly 10-fold read coverage.

CDR1 SGDLS and CDR2 YYNGEE come from the germline V gene. V lost 2 bases to trimming and J lost 8 bases; unmatched junction nucleotides: 9. This CDR3 has 14 residues. The specimen sequenced was blood. This chain joins TRBV9 and TRBJ1-2, with TRBD1 matching over 7 bases. The TCR was taken from a person aged 35 to 50 with breast cancer. The CDR3 reads CASSVEDRFSGYTF. Written as DNA, the CDR3 is TGTGCCAGCAGCGTTGAGGACAGGTTTTCCGGCTACACCTTC.